The rows below give T cell receptor beta chains drawn from one sample of a study of graft-versus-host responses after intestinal transplantation. The data were produced by immunoSEQ multiplex PCR, yet TCRdb's version contains in-frame clones alone and is incomplete. The table has about 71,000 clones, 90% seen once; the top ten hold about 1.3%. These receptors' antigens are unknown. The material sequenced was unstimulated CD8+ T cells sorted from spleen or lymph node cells, taken before intestinal transplant. The origin of the receptors is a human donor who received an intestinal transplant. Each CDR3 is given with its conserved first and last residue. D genes are given only for firm matches. Clone size, where shown, is once, few, many, or a class for clones that have expanded.

CDR3 protein | CDR3 DNA | V gene | clone size | D gene | J gene
CASSSTTDNSPLHF | TGTGCCAGTAGCTCTACGACAGATAATTCACCCCTCCACTTT | TRBV19 | . | . | TRBJ1-6
CASSFGQNTGELFF | TGTGCCAGCAGCTTCGGACAGAACACCGGGGAGCTGTTTTTT | TRBV7-3 | . | . | TRBJ2-2
CASSAPVGGGLGELFF | TGTGCCAGCAGCGCCCCCGTGGGCGGGGGTCTCGGGGAGCTGTTTTTT | TRBV9 | . | TRBD2 | TRBJ2-2
CASNRLAGQETQYF | TGTGCCAGCAACCGACTAGCGGGGCAAGAGACCCAGTACTTC | TRBV2 | . | TRBD2 | TRBJ2-5
CASSVSGGTNTGELFF | TGTGCCAGCAGCGTTTCGGGGGGGACGAACACCGGGGAGCTGTTTTTT | TRBV9 | once | TRBD2 | TRBJ2-2
CASSLVSGEGYEQYF | TGCGCCAGCAGCTTGGTCTCAGGGGAGGGCTACGAGCAGTACTTC | TRBV5-1 | . | . | TRBJ2-7
CASSPEDRAGENTEAFF | TGTGCCAGCAGCCCCGAGGACAGGGCCGGCGAGAACACTGAAGCTTTCTTT | TRBV9 | . | TRBD1 | TRBJ1-1
CASSPAAGPYNEQFF | TGTGCCAGTAGTCCCGCGGCGGGGCCCTACAATGAGCAGTTCTTC | TRBV19 | . | . | TRBJ2-1
CATNPLYRVYEQYF | TGTGCCACCAACCCCCTATACAGGGTCTACGAGCAGTACTTC | TRBV6-1 | once | . | TRBJ2-7
CASSYVSGGNEQFF | TGTGCCAGCAGTTACGTTAGCGGGGGAAATGAGCAGTTCTTC | TRBV6-5 | . | TRBD2 | TRBJ2-1
CASSQGATRHLITEAFF | TGTGCCAGCAGCCAAGGGGCTACAAGACACTTGATCACTGAAGCTTTCTTT | TRBV4-2 | . | . | TRBJ1-1
CATSRTGGPGELFF | TGTGCCACCAGCAGAACAGGGGGCCCCGGGGAGCTGTTTTTT | TRBV15 | . | TRBD1 | TRBJ2-2
CASSDSTGNSGNTIYF | TGTGCCAGCAGTGATTCGACGGGGAACTCTGGAAACACCATATATTTT | TRBV9 | . | . | TRBJ1-3
CASSLGYRGSGNTIYF | TGTGCCAGCAGCTTAGGTTATCGGGGCTCTGGAAACACCATATATTTT | TRBV7-8 | once | . | TRBJ1-3
CASSWGQVHYGYTF | TGTGCCAGCAGTTGGGGACAGGTTCACTATGGCTACACCTTC | TRBV6-6 | . | TRBD1 | TRBJ1-2
CASSLPGGLKDTQYF | TGCGCCAGCAGCTTGCCAGGGGGCCTAAAAGATACGCAGTATTTT | TRBV5-1 | . | TRBD1 | TRBJ2-3
CASSWGLAGGVEQFF | TGTGCCAGCAGCTGGGGACTAGCGGGTGGGGTTGAGCAGTTCTTC | TRBV5-6 | . | TRBD2 | TRBJ2-1
CASSAGWDNQPQHF | TGTGCCAGCAGTGCGGGGTGGGACAATCAGCCCCAGCATTTT | TRBV6-1 | few | . | TRBJ1-5
CSVEGDRAYEQYF | TGCAGCGTTGAGGGGGACAGGGCCTACGAGCAGTACTTC | TRBV29-1 | . | TRBD1 | TRBJ2-7
CASSIEAGGPETQYF | TGTGCCAGTAGTATAGAGGCGGGGGGCCCGGAGACCCAGTACTTC | TRBV19 | . | TRBD2 | TRBJ2-5
CASSDDIAGMETDTQYF | TGTGCCAGCAGTGATGATATAGCGGGGATGGAGACAGATACGCAGTATTTT | TRBV2 | . | TRBD2 | TRBJ2-3
CSVVSTVLSYEQYF | TGCAGCGTTGTCTCGACAGTTCTGTCCTACGAGCAGTACTTC | TRBV29-1 | . | . | TRBJ2-7
CASSLRAGTEAFF | TGTGCCAGCAGCTTAAGGGCAGGGACTGAAGCTTTCTTT | TRBV11-2 | . | . | TRBJ1-1
CASSIKIRQGYNSPLHF | TGTGCCAGCAGCATCAAAATCCGACAGGGGTATAATTCACCCCTCCACTTT | TRBV27 | . | TRBD1 | TRBJ1-6